These 5 T cell receptor beta chains originate from one sample sequenced in a study of T cell responses to AZD1222 COVID-19 vaccine. The method was immunoSEQ multiplex PCR; TCRdb's version includes in-frame clones alone and lacks a portion of them. The table has about 84,000 clones, approximately 85% seen once. Sequencing was performed on peripheral blood, taken 28 days after the second AZD1222 dose. Receptors were obtained from an adult who received the AZD1222 COVID-19 vaccine.

The rearrangement links TRBV5-1 to TRBJ1-1; D is perhaps TRBD1 (5 bases). Per germline, CDR1 SGHRS and CDR2 YFSETQ. The V and J ends lost 7 bases and 1 base respectively, with 14 bases between them. The CDR3 sequence is 14 residues long. CDR3 sequence (DNA): TGCGCCAGCGTCGAAGGGGTTAGGAACACTGAAGCTTTCTTT. Protein sequence: CASVEGVRNTEAFF.

CDR3 amino acids: CASSYEGVYGYTF. The CDR3 region has the DNA TGTGCCAGCAGTTACGAGGGGGTCTATGGCTACACCTTC. The chain links TRBV6-5 to TRBJ1-2, with D perhaps matching TRBD1 (6 bases). CDR3 length equals 13 residues. CDR1 MNHEY and CDR2 SVGAGI come from the germline V gene. V gave up 2 bases and J gave up 4 bases, with 8 bases separating them.

The chain is built from TRBV6-5 and TRBJ2-5, with 10 bases that match TRBD1. The V and J ends lost 4 bases and 4 bases, in that order; junction bases with no gene match: 9. There are 16 residues in the CDR3. Germline CDR1 MNHEY, CDR2 SVGAGI. The CDR3 DNA reads TGTGCCAGCAGTTCTAAGGACAGGGGGGTAGGAGAGACCCAGTACTTC. Its protein is CASSSKDRGVGETQYF.

The chain recombines TRBV9 with TRBJ1-2; D is unresolved. The V gene's germline CDR1 is SGDLS and CDR2 YYNGEE. CDR3 length equals 15 residues. V dropped 3 bases and J dropped 2 bases, with 14 bases sitting between them. The CDR3 nucleotides read TGTGCCAGCAGCGACCGGGCGACCACCAACTATGGCTACACCTTC. Translating gives CASSDRATTNYGYTF.

This clone was picked up one time. This chain uses TRBV7-8 with TRBJ2-2; TRBD2 aligns across 15 bases. CDR3 length: 18 amino acids. Germline-derived CDR1 and CDR2 are SGHVS and FQNEAQ. Trimming took 5 bases from V and 3 from J; bases not matched to a gene: 7. CDR3 coding DNA: TGTGCCAGCAGCCTTGGACTAGCGGGAGGGCCGGACACCGGGGAGCTGTTTTTT. It specifies CASSLGLAGGPDTGELFF.